This section outlines one TCR beta chain sequence together with its context. Its specificity is not known. The entry originates in a study of cytomegalovirus exposure and HLA in healthy donors. Study-level background: Researchers found that just over 80% of over 350 genotyped donors fell within the Caucasian-associated ancestry cluster. Study observations and caveats: Among TCR sequences, most were rare, though some public TCRs appeared in many donors. A later analysis associated 16,000 or so TCR beta sequences with HLA alleles at a 0.05 false discovery rate.

The primer mix had 60 Vbeta and 13 Jbeta primers. Some clones are missing from TCRdb's copy, which holds only in-frame ones; the method was immunoSEQ multiplex PCR. This table has roughly 70,000 clones, 75% appearing once. The CDR3 spans 11 residues. Germline values: CDR1 SGHKS, CDR2 YYEKEE (reference sequence). The chain links TRBV5-5 to TRBJ2-5, with D uncertain. The closer fit of TRBJ2-7 to the DNA end suggests the J call may be wrong. This TCR was recovered from a man in his 70s in good health and CMV-seronegative. The material sequenced was PBMCs. The CDR3 protein is CASSVSYEQYF. CDR3 nucleotide sequence: TGTGCCAGCAGCGTTTCCTACGAGCAGTACTTC.